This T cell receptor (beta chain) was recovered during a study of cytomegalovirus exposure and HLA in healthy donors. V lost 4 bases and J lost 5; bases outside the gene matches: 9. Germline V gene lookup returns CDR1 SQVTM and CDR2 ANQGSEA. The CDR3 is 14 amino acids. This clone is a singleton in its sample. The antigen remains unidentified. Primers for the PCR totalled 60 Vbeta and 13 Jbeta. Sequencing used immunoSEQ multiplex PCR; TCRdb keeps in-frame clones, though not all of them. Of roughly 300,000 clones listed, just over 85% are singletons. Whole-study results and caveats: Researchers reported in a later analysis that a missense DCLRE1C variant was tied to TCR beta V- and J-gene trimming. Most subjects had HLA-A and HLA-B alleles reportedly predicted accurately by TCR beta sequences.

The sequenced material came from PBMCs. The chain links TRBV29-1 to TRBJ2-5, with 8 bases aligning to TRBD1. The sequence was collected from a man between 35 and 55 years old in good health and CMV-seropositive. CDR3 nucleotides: TGCAGCGTTGGAACCCCAGGGGGCGGCGAGACCCAGTACTTC. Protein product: CSVGTPGGGETQYF.